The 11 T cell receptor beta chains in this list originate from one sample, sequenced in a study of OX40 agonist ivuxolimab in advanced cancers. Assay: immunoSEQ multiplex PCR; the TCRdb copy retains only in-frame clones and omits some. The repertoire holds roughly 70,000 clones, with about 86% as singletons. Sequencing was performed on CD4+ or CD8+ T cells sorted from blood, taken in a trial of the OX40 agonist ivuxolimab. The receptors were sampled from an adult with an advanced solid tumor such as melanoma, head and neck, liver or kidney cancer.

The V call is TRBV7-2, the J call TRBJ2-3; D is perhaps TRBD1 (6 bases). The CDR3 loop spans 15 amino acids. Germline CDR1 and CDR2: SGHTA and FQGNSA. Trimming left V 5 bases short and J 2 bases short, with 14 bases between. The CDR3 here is CASSPRRGNTDTQYF. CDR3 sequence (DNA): TGTGCCAGCAGCCCGAGAAGGGGGAACACAGATACGCAGTATTTT. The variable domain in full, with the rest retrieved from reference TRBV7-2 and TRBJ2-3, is GAGVSQSPSNKVTEKGKDVELRCDPISGHTALYWYRQSLGQGLEFLIYFQGNSAPDKSGLPSDRFSAERTGGSVSTLTIQRTQQEDSAVYLCASSPRRGNTDTQYFGPGTRLTVL.

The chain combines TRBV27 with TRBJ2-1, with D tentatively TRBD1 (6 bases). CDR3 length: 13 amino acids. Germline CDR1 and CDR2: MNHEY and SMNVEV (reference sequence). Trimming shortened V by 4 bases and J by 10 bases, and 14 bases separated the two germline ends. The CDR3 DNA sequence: TGTGCCAGCAGTTCCAACAGGGTAGGGGAGCAGTTCTTC. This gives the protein CASSSNRVGEQFF.

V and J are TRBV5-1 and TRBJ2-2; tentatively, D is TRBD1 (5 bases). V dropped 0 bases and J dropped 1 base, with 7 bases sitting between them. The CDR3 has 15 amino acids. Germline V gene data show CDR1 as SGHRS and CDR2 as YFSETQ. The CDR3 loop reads CASSLGGQNTGELFF. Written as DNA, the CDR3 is TGCGCCAGCAGCTTGGGTGGACAGAACACCGGGGAGCTGTTTTTT. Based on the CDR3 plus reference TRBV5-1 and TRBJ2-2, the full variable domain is KAGVTQTPRYLIKTRGQQVTLSCSPISGHRSVSWYQQTPGQGLQFLFEYFSETQRNKGNFPGRFSGRQFSNSRSEMNVSTLELGDSALYLCASSLGGQNTGELFFGEGSRLTVL.

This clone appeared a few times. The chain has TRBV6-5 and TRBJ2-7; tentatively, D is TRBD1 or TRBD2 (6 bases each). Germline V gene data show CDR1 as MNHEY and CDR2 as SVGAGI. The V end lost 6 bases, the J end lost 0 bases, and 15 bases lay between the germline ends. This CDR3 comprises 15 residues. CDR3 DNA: TGTGCCAGCAGGGTGGGGGGCAGTAGCTCCTACGAGCAGTACTTC. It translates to CASRVGGSSSYEQYF.

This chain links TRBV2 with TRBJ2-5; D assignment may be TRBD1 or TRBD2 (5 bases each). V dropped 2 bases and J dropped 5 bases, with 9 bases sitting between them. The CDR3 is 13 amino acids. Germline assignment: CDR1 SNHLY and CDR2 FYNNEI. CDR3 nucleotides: TGTGCCAGCAGTGAAAGGGGAGTGGAGACCCAGTACTTC. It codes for CASSERGVETQYF.

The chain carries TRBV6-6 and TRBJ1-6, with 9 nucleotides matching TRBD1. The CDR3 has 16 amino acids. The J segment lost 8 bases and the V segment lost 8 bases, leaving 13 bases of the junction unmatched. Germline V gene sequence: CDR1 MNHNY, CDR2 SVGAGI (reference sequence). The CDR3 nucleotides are TGTGCCAGCTACTCTGACAGGGGGACCACTTATTCACCCCTCCACTTT. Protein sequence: CASYSDRGTTYSPLHF.

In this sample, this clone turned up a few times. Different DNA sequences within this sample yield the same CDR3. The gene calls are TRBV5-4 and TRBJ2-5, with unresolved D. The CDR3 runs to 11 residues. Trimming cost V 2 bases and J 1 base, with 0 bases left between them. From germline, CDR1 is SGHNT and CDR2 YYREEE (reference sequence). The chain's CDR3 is CASSFQETQYF. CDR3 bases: TGTGCCAGCAGCTTCCAAGAGACCCAGTACTTC.

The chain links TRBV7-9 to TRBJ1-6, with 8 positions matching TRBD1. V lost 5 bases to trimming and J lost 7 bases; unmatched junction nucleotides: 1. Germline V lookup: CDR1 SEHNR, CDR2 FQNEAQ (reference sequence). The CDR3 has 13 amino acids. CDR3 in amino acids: CASSRDRNSPLHF. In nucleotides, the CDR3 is TGTGCCAGCAGCAGGGACAGGAATTCACCCCTCCACTTT.

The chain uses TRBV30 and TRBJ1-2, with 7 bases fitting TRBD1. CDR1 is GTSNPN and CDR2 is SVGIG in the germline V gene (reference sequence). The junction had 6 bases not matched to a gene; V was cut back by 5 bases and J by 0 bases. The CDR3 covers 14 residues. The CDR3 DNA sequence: TGTGCCTGGGGAAGGGACAGTCCTAACTATGGCTACACCTTC. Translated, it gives CAWGRDSPNYGYTF.

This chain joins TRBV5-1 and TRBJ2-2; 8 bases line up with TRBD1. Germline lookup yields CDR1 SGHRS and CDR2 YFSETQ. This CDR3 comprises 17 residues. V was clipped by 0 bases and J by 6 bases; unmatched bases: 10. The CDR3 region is CASSLAQRQGASGELFF. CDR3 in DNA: TGCGCCAGCAGCTTGGCCCAGCGGCAGGGGGCTTCCGGGGAGCTGTTTTTT.

CDR3 DNA sequence: TGCGCCAGCAGCCGTACCGGGACAGGGAATGAGGAGACCCAGTACTTC. It yields the protein CASSRTGTGNEETQYF. The rearrangement uses TRBV10-2 and TRBJ2-5; 9 bases agree with TRBD1. J was trimmed by 5 bases and V by 6 bases; bases with no gene match: 13. Germline CDR1 reads WSHSY; CDR2 reads SAAADI. The CDR3 has 16 amino acids.